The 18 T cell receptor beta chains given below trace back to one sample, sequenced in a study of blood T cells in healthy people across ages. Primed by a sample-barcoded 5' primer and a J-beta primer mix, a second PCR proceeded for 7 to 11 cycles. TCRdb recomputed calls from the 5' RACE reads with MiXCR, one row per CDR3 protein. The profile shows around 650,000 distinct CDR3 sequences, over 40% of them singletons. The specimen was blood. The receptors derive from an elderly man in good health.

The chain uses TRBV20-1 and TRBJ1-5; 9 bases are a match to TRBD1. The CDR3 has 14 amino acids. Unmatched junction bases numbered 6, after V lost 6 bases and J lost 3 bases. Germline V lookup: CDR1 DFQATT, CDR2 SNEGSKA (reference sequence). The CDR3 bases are TGCAGTGCCCCCGGGACAGGGAACAATCAGCCCCAGCATTTT. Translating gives CSAPGTGNNQPQHF.

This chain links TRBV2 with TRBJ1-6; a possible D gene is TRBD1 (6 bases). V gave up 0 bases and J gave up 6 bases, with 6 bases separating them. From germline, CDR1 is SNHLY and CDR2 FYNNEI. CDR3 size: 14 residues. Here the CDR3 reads CASSEARGNSPLHF. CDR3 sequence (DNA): TGTGCCAGCAGTGAAGCCAGGGGTAATTCACCCCTCCACTTT.

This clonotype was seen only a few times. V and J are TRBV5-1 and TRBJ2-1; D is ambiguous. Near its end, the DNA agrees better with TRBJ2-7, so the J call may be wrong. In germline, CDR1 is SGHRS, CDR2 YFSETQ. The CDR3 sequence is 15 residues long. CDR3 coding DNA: TGCGCCAGCAGCTTGGTTGTGGGATCCTACAATGAGCAGTACTTC. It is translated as CASSLVVGSYNEQYF.

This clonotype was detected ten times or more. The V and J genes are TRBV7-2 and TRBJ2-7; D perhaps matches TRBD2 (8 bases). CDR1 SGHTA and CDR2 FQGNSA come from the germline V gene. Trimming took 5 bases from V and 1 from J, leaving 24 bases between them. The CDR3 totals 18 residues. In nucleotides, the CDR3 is TGTGCCAGCAGCCCAGGGGGGGGGTTGACTAGCGCATCCTACGAGCAGTACTTC. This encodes CASSPGGGLTSASYEQYF.

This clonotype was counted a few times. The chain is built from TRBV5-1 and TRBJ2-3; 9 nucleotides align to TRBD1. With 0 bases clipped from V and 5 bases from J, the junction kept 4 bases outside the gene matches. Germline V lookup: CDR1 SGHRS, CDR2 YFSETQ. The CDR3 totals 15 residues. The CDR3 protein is CASSLDRGRLDTQYF. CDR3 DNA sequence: TGCGCCAGCAGCTTGGACAGGGGGCGTTTAGATACGCAGTATTTT.

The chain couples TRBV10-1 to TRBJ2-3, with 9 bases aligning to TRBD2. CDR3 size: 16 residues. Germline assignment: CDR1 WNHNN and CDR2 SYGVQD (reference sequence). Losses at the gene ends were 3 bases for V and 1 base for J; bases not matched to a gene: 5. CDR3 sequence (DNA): TGCGCCAGCAGTGATGGCGGGAGGGCTCGCACAGATACGCAGTATTTT. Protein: CASSDGGRARTDTQYF.

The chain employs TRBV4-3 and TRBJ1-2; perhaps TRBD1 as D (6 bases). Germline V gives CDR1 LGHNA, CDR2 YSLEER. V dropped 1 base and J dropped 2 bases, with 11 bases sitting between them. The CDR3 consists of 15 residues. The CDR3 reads CASSQASQGNYGYTF. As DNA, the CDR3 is TGCGCCAGCAGCCAAGCATCACAGGGCAACTATGGCTACACCTTC.

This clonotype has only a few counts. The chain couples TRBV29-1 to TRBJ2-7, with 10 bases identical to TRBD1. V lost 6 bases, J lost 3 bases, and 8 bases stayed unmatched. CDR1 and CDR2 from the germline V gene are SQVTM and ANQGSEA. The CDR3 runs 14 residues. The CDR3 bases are TGCAGCGTGGGGTGGGGGACAGGGGTCTACGAGCAGTACTTC. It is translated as CSVGWGTGVYEQYF.

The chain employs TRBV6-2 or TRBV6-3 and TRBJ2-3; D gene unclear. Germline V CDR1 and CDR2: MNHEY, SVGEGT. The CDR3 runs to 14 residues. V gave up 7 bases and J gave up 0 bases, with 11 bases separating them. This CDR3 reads CASTPTLSTDTQYF. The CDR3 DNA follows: TGTGCCAGCACTCCGACCCTTAGCACAGATACGCAGTATTTT.

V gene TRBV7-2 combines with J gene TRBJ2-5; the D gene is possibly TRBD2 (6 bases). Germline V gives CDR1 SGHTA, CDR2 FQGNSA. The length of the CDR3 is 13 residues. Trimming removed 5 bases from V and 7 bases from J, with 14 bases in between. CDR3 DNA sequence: TGTGCCAGCAGCGCAAGACTAGAAGGGACCCAGTACTTC. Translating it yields CASSARLEGTQYF.

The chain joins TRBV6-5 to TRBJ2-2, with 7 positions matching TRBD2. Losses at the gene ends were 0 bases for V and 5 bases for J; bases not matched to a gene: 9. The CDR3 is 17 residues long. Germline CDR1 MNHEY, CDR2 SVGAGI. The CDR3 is CASSYSDRGVGTGELFF. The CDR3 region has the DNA TGTGCCAGCAGTTACTCTGACCGGGGGGTCGGGACCGGGGAGCTGTTTTTT.

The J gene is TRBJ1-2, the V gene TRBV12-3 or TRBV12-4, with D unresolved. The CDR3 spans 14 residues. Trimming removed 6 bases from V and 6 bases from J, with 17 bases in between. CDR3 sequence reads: CASRDSPHGHGYTF. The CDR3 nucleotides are TGTGCCAGCAGAGACTCCCCCCATGGGCATGGCTACACCTTC.

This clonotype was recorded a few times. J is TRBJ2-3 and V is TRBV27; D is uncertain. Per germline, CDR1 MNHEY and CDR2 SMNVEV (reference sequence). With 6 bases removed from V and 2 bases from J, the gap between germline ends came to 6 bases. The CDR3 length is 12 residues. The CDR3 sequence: CASRSNTDTQYF. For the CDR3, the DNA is TGTGCCAGCAGATCCAACACAGATACGCAGTATTTT.

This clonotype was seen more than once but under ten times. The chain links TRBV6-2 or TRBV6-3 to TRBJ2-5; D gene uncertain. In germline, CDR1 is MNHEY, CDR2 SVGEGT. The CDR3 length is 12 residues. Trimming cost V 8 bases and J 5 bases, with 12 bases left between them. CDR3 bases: TGTGCCAGCCATAGGCTCGGGGAGACCCAGTACTTC. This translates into CASHRLGETQYF.

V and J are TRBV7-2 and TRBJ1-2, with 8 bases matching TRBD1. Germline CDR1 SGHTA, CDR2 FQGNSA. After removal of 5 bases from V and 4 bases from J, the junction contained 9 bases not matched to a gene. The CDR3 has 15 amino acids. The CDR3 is CASSDRGTGGYGYTF. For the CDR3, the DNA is TGTGCCAGCAGCGACCGAGGGACAGGAGGCTATGGCTACACCTTC. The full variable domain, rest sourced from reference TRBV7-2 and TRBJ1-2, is GAGVSQSPSNKVTEKGKDVELRCDPISGHTALYWYRQSLGQGLEFLIYFQGNSAPDKSGLPSDRFSAERTGGSVSTLTIQRTQQEDSAVYLCASSDRGTGGYGYTFGSGTRLTVV.

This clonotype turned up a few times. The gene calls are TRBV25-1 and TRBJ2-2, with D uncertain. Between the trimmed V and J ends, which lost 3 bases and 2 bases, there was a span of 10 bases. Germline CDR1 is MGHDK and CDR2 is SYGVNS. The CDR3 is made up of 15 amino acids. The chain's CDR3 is CASSEFGSNTGELFF. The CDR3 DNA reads TGTGCCAGCAGTGAGTTTGGTAGTAACACCGGGGAGCTGTTTTTT.

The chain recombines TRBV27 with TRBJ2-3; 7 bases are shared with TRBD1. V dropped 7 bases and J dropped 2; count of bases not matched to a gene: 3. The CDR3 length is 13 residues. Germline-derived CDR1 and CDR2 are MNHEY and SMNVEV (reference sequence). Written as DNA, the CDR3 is TGTGCCAGCACGGGACAGAACACAGATACGCAGTATTTT. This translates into CASTGQNTDTQYF.

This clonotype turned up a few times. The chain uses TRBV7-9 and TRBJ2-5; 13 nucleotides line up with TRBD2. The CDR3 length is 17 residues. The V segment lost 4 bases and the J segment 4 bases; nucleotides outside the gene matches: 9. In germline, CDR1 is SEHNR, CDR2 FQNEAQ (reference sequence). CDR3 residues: CASSSRLAGGLGETQYF. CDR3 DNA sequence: TGTGCCAGCAGCTCCCGACTAGCGGGAGGCTTAGGAGAGACCCAGTACTTC.